The subject of this entry is one TCR beta chain. The target antigen is unknown. CDR3 size: 15 residues. V lost 2 bases and J lost 0, with 7 bases in between. Germline loops: CDR1 LGHNA, CDR2 YSLEER. Libraries were prepared by immunoSEQ multiplex PCR; TCRdb keeps only in-frame clonotypes and omits some of them. The table lists around 11,000 clones, about 74% of them singletons. Antigen-specific CD4+ T cells were expanded (with viral peptide pools) by the ViraFEST assay ahead of sequencing. Isolation of CD4+ T cells took place after approximately 10 days of culture. This entry belongs to a study of vaccination effects on CD4 cells after COVID-19. General study results and limits: Missing from the study were early post-infection timepoints, and its convalescent patients were few.

This clonotype was obtained from a human donor who received a COVID-19 vaccine. This sequence joins TRBV4-3 and TRBJ1-4; D is ambiguous. The sample here was CD4+ T cells from PBMCs cultured with HCoV-229E spike peptides, taken before COVID-19 vaccination. CDR3 loop: CASSQYGATNEKLFF. The CDR3, as DNA: TGCGCCAGCAGCCAATACGGTGCAACTAATGAAAAACTGTTTTTT.